These T cell receptor beta chains were read from a single sample in a study of blood T cell repertoires in COVID-19. TCRdb keeps only in-frame clones here, not all; method: immunoSEQ multiplex PCR. There are approximately 260,000 clones in the sample; around 86% occur only once, and roughly 3.1% lies in the top ten. Sequencing input: PBMCs or T cells enriched from blood (not recorded which). These receptors all stem from a woman in her forties with acute COVID-19. CDR3s include the opening cysteine and the closing phenylalanine or tryptophan. D genes are given only for firm matches. For some rows the clone size is stated as once, few or many, or as a class when expanded; others skip it.

clone size | J gene | D gene | V gene | CDR3 DNA | CDR3 protein
once | TRBJ2-3 | TRBD2 | TRBV6-1 | TGTGCCAGCAGTGAAGTTTCTAGCGGGCTGCCAGATACGCAGTATTTT | CASSEVSSGLPDTQYF
. | TRBJ1-6 | TRBD1 | TRBV2 | TGTGCCAGCAGCATCAACAGGGGTAATTCACCCCTCCACTTT | CASSINRGNSPLHF
. | TRBJ2-7 | TRBD1 | TRBV9 | TGTGCCAGCAGCGTAATCCCGACAGGGATGGACGAGCAGTACTTC | CASSVIPTGMDEQYF
. | TRBJ2-7 | . | TRBV18 | TGTGCCAGCTCATTCGGTACTGGTTACGAGCAGTACTTC | CASSFGTGYEQYF
. | TRBJ2-1 | TRBD2 | TRBV9 | TGTGCCAGCAGCGTAGGCACTAGCGGAAACAATGAGCAGTTCTTC | CASSVGTSGNNEQFF
few | TRBJ2-5 | TRBD2 | TRBV6-5 | TGTGCCAGCAGTTACGGTCCGGGAGGGCCCCAAGAGACCCAGTACTTC | CASSYGPGGPQETQYF
once | TRBJ2-7 | . | TRBV2 | TGTGCCAGCAGTGAGGGCGCCTTCTACGAGCAGTACTTC | CASSEGAFYEQYF
. | TRBJ1-3 | TRBD1 | TRBV19 | TGTGCCAGTAGTACTCGACAGGGGATAAACACCATATATTTT | CASSTRQGINTIYF
. | TRBJ2-3 | TRBD1 | TRBV5-4 | TGTGCCAGCAGCTCAAACCAGGGACAGGATACGCAGTATTTT | CASSSNQGQDTQYF
. | TRBJ2-5 | TRBD2 | TRBV7-3 | TGTGCCAGCAGCAATGGACTAGCGGGATTAGAGACCCAGTACTTC | CASSNGLAGLETQYF
. | TRBJ1-4 | . | TRBV11-2 | TGTGCCAGCAGCGTGTCAGGGGCAACTAATGAAAAACTGTTTTTT | CASSVSGATNEKLFF
. | TRBJ1-2 | . | TRBV7-9 | TGTGCCAGCAGCGCTGGGAGAGGCGGCTACACCTTC | CASSAGRGGYTF
. | TRBJ1-5 | . | TRBV18 | TGTGCCAGCTCCTTCTCCGGGGATCAGCCCCAGCATTTT | CASSFSGDQPQHF
. | TRBJ1-2 | TRBD1 | TRBV2 | TGTGCCAGCAGTGACCGGACAGGGTGGGAATATGGCTACACCTTC | CASSDRTGWEYGYTF
. | TRBJ2-7 | TRBD1 | TRBV24-1 | TGTGCCAGCGACAGGGGCTCTTTCTACGAGCAGTACTTC | CASDRGSFYEQYF
. | TRBJ1-2 | TRBD1 | TRBV19 | TGTGCCAGTAGTATAGGGAGGGGGACAGAATCTAACTATGGCTACACCTTC | CASSIGRGTESNYGYTF
. | TRBJ1-1 | . | TRBV6-2/TRBV6-3 | TGTGCCAGCAGTTATTCCGAGGGATACCCGGGGGGTGAAGCTTTCTTT | CASSYSEGYPGGEAFF
. | TRBJ2-1 | . | TRBV11-3 | TGTGCCAGCAGCCCCCGCGGGTATGAGCAGTTCTTC | CASSPRGYEQFF
few | TRBJ2-7 | TRBD1 | TRBV5-1 | TGCGCCAGCAGCTTGGAGGACAGGGGACTAACCTACGAGCAGTACTTC | CASSLEDRGLTYEQYF
. | TRBJ1-6 | . | TRBV19 | TGTGCCAGTAGTATCGCGGCAGCCTCACCCCTCCACTTT | CASSIAAASPLHF
. | TRBJ2-7 | TRBD1 | TRBV27 | TGTGCCAGCAGTCCGAACAGGGGCAGTACCTACGAGCAGTACTTC | CASSPNRGSTYEQYF
. | TRBJ2-1 | TRBD2 | TRBV19 | TGTGCCAGTAGTATGGGGGGGTCGCCCGGTCTCGATGAGCAGTTCTTC | CASSMGGSPGLDEQFF
. | TRBJ2-1 | TRBD1 | TRBV19 | TGTGCCAGTAGCCTACAGGGGCGCCATGAGCAGTTCTTC | CASSLQGRHEQFF
. | TRBJ1-1 | . | TRBV18 | TGTGCCAGCTCACCTCCAGGGATGAACACTGAAGCTTTCTTT | CASSPPGMNTEAFF
once | TRBJ1-1 | . | TRBV5-1 | TGCGCCAGCAGCTTGGATTCCACACACACTGAAGCTTTCTTT | CASSLDSTHTEAFF
once | TRBJ2-3 | TRBD1 | TRBV5-1 | TGCGCCAGCAGACAGGGACAGGTGAACACAGATACGCAGTATTTT | CASRQGQVNTDTQYF
. | TRBJ2-1 | TRBD2 | TRBV7-2 | TGTGCCAGCAGCACGGGACTAGTTGGACACAATGAGCAGTTCTTC | CASSTGLVGHNEQFF
. | TRBJ1-1 | TRBD1 | TRBV6-6 | TGTGCCAGCAGTCAATTGATAGGGGGCAACACTGAAGCTTTCTTT | CASSQLIGGNTEAFF
. | TRBJ2-5 | . | TRBV5-1 | TGCGCCAGCAGCTTGGGTCTCGGGGAAGAGACCCAGTACTTC | CASSLGLGEETQYF
. | TRBJ2-6 | . | TRBV19 | TGTGCCAGTAGTATGAGTGCGGTCTCTGGGGCCAACGTCCTGACTTTC | CASSMSAVSGANVLTF
. | TRBJ2-3 | . | TRBV2 | TGTGCCAGCAGTTTGGAACTAGAGGCTAGCACAGATACGCAGTATTTT | CASSLELEASTDTQYF
. | TRBJ2-7 | TRBD1 | TRBV6-5 | TGTGCCAGCAGTTCCCGGGACAGGGGTCCCTACGAGCAGTACTTC | CASSSRDRGPYEQYF
. | TRBJ1-2 | TRBD1 | TRBV19 | TGTGCCAGTAGTCCCCGGGACAGTTTCTATGGCTACACCTTC | CASSPRDSFYGYTF
. | TRBJ2-1 | TRBD2 | TRBV10-3 | TGTGCCATCAGTGGGGTAGCGGGAGTTTACAATGAGCAGTTCTTC | CAISGVAGVYNEQFF
. | TRBJ2-1 | . | TRBV3-1/TRBV3-2 | TGTGCCAGCAGCCAAGATCTGGCGGCGGGAATGCGCAATGAGCAGTTCTTC | CASSQDLAAGMRNEQFF
. | TRBJ2-7 | TRBD1 | TRBV6-5 | TGTGCCGGATCCAAGGTCGGGACAGGGGAGGTCGAGCAGTACTTC | CAGSKVGTGEVEQYF
. | TRBJ1-1 | . | TRBV11-2 | TGTGCCAGCAGCTTAGTAGTCTCTAGATTTATGAACACTGAAGCTTTCTTT | CASSLVVSRFMNTEAFF
. | TRBJ1-2 | . | TRBV6-5 | TGTGCCAGCAGTTACTCGCAGGGTTATGGCTACACCTTC | CASSYSQGYGYTF
once | TRBJ2-5 | . | TRBV7-9 | TGTGCCAGCAACCAACTCGGGGAGACCCAGTACTTC | CASNQLGETQYF
once | TRBJ2-2 | . | TRBV5-1 | TGCGCCAGCATGGAGCTGAACACCGGGGAGCTGTTTTTT | CASMELNTGELFF